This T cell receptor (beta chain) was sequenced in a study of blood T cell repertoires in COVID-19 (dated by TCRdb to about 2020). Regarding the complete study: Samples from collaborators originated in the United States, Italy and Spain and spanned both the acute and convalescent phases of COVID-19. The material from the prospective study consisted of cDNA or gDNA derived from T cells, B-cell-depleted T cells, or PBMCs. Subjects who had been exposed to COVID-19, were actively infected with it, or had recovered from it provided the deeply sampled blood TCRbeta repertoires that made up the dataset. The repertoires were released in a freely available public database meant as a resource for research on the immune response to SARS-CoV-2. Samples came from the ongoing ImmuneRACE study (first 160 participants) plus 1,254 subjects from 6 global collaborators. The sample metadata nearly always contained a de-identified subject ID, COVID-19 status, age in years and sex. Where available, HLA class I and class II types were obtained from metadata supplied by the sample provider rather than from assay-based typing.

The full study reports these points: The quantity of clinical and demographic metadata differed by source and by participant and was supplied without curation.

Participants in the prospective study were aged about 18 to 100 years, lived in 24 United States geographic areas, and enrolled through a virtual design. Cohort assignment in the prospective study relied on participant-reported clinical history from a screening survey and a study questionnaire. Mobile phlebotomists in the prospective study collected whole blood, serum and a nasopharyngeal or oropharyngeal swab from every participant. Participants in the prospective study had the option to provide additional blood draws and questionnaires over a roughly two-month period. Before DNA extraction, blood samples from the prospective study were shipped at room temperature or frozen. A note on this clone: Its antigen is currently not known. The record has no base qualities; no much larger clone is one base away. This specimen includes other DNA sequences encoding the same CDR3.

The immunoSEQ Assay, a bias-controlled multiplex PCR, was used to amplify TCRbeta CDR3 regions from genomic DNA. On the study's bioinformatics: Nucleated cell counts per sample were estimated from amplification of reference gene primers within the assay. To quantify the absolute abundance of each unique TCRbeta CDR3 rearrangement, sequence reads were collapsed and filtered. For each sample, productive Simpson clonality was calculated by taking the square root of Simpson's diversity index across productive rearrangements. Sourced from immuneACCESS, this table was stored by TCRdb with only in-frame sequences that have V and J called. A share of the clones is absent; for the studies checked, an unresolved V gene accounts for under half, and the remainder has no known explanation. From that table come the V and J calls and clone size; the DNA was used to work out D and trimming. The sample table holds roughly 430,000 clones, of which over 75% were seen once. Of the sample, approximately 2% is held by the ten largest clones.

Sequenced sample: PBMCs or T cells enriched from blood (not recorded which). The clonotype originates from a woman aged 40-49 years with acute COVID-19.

The DNA is as follows: TGTGCCAGCAGTGAAGGCAGGAATTCACCCCTCCACTTT. It specifies CASSEGRNSPLHF. The V and J segments used are TRBV2 and TRBJ1-6, with the D gene uncertain. The germline V gene yields SNHLY for CDR1 and FYNNEI for CDR2. Cut back by 1 base and 7 bases, the V and J ends lie 5 bases apart. From cysteine to phenylalanine, the CDR3 is 13 amino acids long. The retained sequence is limited to the CDR3, 39 bases, with the frame set at the first base.